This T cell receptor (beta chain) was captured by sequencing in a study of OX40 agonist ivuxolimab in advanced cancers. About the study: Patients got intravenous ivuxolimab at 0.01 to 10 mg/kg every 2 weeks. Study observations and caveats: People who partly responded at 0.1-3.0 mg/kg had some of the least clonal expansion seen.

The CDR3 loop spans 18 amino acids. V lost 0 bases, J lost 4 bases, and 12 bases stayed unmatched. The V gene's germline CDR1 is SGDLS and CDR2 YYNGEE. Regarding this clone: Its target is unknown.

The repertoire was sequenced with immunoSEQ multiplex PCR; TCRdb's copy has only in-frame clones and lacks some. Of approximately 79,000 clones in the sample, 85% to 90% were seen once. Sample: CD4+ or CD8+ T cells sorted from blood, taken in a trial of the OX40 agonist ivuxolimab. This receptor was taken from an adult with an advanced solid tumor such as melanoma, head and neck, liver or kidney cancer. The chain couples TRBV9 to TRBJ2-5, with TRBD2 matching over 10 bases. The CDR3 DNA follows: TGTGCCAGCAGCGTAGAGCCTAGCGGGAGATTTTCAGGAGAGACCCAGTACTTC. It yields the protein CASSVEPSGRFSGETQYF.